Listed below are T cell receptor beta chains from one sample, sequenced in a study of cytomegalovirus exposure and HLA in healthy donors. Assay used: immunoSEQ multiplex PCR; TCRdb lists only in-frame clones, some missing. The sample has under 150,000 clones, 82% seen once; the top ten hold approximately 2.4%. Material for sequencing was PBMCs. These TCRs come from a male donor in good health and CMV-seronegative. Both conserved end residues are part of each CDR3. Each record gives: CDR3 length, D gene, V gene, CDR3 protein. The D gene is left open where the match is weak.

18 . TRBV7-8 CASSQLAGGTSSYNEQFF
15 . TRBV5-8 CASSGGVFSGNTIYF
14 . TRBV7-9 CASSLGQIQETQYF
11 . TRBV2 CASTPRGEQYF
13 . TRBV4-2 CASSPLSTDTQYF
12 . TRBV7-6 CASSHSNNEQFF
18 TRBD1 TRBV4-1 CASSRTPTAGGTGNTIYF
14 TRBD1 TRBV19 CASSFRDRGQPQHF
17 . TRBV7-3 CASSLRTVLSGANVLTF
17 TRBD1 TRBV27 CASSLIQGVSYNSPLHF
12 . TRBV19 CASSIGINEQFF
16 TRBD1 TRBV9 CASSVGDRIQNTEAFF
18 . TRBV23-1 CASSPSPYPIEVHQPQHF
14 TRBD2 TRBV6-5 CASGLAGSTGELFF
15 TRBD1 TRBV2 CASDGQGQPGDTQYF
16 . TRBV12-2 CASRLVPGRAEYEQYF
14 TRBD1 TRBV13 CASSGYRGKNTIYF
16 . TRBV5-1 CASSWGPDRPNQPQHF
15 . TRBV5-1 CASSPNREGTYGYTF
17 TRBD1 TRBV10-3 CAISPQEGQGPNTEAFF
19 TRBD2 TRBV27 CASRETYGTSGRGFHEQYF
12 . TRBV7-2 CASSSSTYGYTF
16 TRBD2 TRBV18 CASSPLLADLYNEQFF
16 TRBD1 TRBV18 CASSPPGQQYSYEQYF
16 TRBD1 TRBV7-2 CASSFDSGTGSYEQYF
14 TRBD1 TRBV7-6 CASSLSWDSYEQYF
17 TRBD2 TRBV11-2 CASSLGVIAGGPDTQYF
15 TRBD1 TRBV6-5 CASSTHRGRLHGYTF
17 . TRBV5-1 CASTAARTGSSYNEQFF